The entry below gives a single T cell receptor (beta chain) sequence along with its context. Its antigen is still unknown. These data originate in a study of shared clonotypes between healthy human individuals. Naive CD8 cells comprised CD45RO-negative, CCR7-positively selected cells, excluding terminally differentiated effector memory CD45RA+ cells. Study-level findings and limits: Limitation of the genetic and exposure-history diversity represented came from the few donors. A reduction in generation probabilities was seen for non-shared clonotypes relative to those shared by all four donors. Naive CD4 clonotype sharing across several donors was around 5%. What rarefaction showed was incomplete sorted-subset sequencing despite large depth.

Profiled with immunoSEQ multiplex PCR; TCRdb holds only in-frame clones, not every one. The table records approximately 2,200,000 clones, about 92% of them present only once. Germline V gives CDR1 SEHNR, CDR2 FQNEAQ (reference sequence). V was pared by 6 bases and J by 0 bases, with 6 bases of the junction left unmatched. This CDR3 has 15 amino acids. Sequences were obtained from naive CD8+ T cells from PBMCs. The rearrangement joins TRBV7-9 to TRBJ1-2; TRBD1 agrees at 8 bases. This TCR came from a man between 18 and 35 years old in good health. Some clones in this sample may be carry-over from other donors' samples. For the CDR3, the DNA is TGTGCCAGCAGGCCCACAGGGGGAGCTAACTATGGCTACACCTTC. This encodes CASRPTGGANYGYTF.